A single T cell receptor (beta chain) is shown here with its context. What antigen it recognizes has not been identified. An end of the junction differs from the germline gene, which may be a read error. Systemically healthy Caucasian individuals from Russia, around 38 in total and aged 6 to 90 years, were included as donors. Each donor gave about 10 milliliters of peripheral blood, drawn into EDTA-treated Vacutainer tubes. Ficoll-Paque density-gradient centrifugation was used to isolate PBMCs, with at least 6.5 million per sample. Total RNA, at least 6 micrograms per sample, was extracted from PBMCs with Trizol reagent. For every donor, an aliquot of PBMCs went through flow cytometry to measure the percentages of naive CD45RAhigh/CD27high T cells. Including cysteine and phenylalanine, the CDR3 has 17 amino acids. Of all the DNA, just the CDR3 is kept, 51 bases in frame from base 1. CDR1 and CDR2 (SGHTA, FQGNSA) derive from the germline V gene.

The data belong to a study of blood T cells in healthy people across ages (dated by TCRdb to the mid-2010s). Background on the whole study: In model experiments, template switching captured roughly one uniquely barcoded TCR beta cDNA molecule for every two T cells. To track age-related changes in TCR beta repertoire diversity, the study relied on deep sequencing normalized with unique cDNA molecular identifiers. The donors were divided into four age groups: young (average approximately 17 years), middle-aged (about 40), aged (about 60) and long-lived (approximately 74). Donors of different ages were randomly distributed across sequencing lanes to avoid experimental bias. Using the same blood draw, the study looked at two additional independent replicas of 1 million unique cDNA reads for two donors, one aged 18 to 30 and the other aged 80 or older.

The study at large found these results: Since profiling was done on bulk unsorted PBMCs, naive and antigen-experienced compartments could not be conclusively compared. The CMV infection status of donors was not known, potentially confounding age-related changes in expanded clonotypes. Observed TCR beta diversity per million T cells fell roughly linearly with age, and a significant reduction was already apparent by age roughly 40. The percentage of naive T cells measured by flow cytometry correlated strongly with observed TCR beta diversity. The long-lived group showed more naive CD4+ T cells, fewer expanded clones and increased TCR diversity than the aged group, suggesting age selection. Total diversity estimates from one million sequenced T cells were considered lower bounds and underestimates.

The method behind the library was 5' RACE. TCRdb lists the instrument as Illumina HiSeq 2500. A second PCR of 7 to 11 cycles was performed with a sample-barcoded 5' primer and a J-beta primer mix. Each TCR beta cDNA molecule received a unique molecular identifier from a template-switch 5' adaptor carrying 12 random nucleotides. Each sample yielded at least 3 million CDR3-containing paired-end reads. All of the RNA was converted into first-strand cDNA using the Mint cDNA synthesis kit, with a TRBC-specific oligonucleotide serving as the primer. All cDNA was treated with uracil-DNA glycosylase and then went through a first 18-cycle PCR with the universal primers M1SS and BC2_uni_R. In the source study's methods: For normalization, 1 million high-quality reads, each with a distinct molecular identifier, were randomly selected from each sample. Instead of being binned into consensus sequences, reads with shared molecular identifiers were discarded. MiTCR, with a Q25 quality threshold and the strictest error-elimination algorithm, was used for CDR3 identification, clonotype clustering and error correction. A nonparametric unseen species model using Euler transformation provided a lower-bound estimate of total TCR beta diversity. The public reads were reanalyzed by TCRdb: fastp trimming at Q25, MiXCR alignment, in-frame beta chains only. One record per CDR3 amino acid sequence lists the most common genes and DNA. The V and J calls come from TCRdb's annotation, not from the publication. The sample includes 980,000 or so distinct CDR3 sequences, with around 49% observed a single time. Around 15% of the sample lies in the top ten.

The sequence was collected from a man aged 30-40 years in good health. Sequenced input: blood. The V gene is TRBV7-2 and the J gene is TRBJ2-1, with TRBD2 matching 14 junction bases. In nucleotide form, the sequence is TGTGTCAGCAGCCAAGGGACTAGCGGGGGAACCTACAATGAGCAGTTCTTC. The encoded protein is CVSSQGTSGGTYNEQFF.